The present entry profiles one TCR beta chain with its context. Its recognized antigen is unknown. Nothing much larger sits one base from this clone, and base qualities are not available. These data are taken from a study of cytomegalovirus exposure and HLA in healthy donors (dated by TCRdb to 2016 to 2017). Concerning the study at large: An earlier analysis of some 550 of the donors reported 250 to 300 Gb of sequence data and approximately 110 million unique TCR beta sequences from around 200 million T cells. A later genetic analysis took genome-wide SNP genotypes for about three fifths of the roughly 670 donors and used that subset as a discovery cohort. High-throughput TCR immunosequencing, statistical association of individual TCRs with disease status, and machine learning were combined to predict cytomegalovirus infection status. Along with the approximately 700-subject first cohort, a separate validation cohort of about 110 different subjects was used. Of the approximately 400 genotyped donors, approximately 81% were placed in the genetic ancestry cluster associated with self-reported Caucasian donors. Both class I and class II loci were covered by HLA typing, at four-digit resolution. About five DR-DQ haplotypes were treated as single units for association and clustering because of strong linkage in the cohort. An earlier analysis of 587 of the donors used high-throughput TCR beta sequencing to judge whether each TCR beta V gene segment behaved as functional or pseudogenic. Roughly 320 gigabases of sequencing data and around 85 million unique TCR sequences made up an early release that covered approximately 620 HLA-typed donors. Among some 410 genotyped donors of the cohort, an average of about 240,000 unique TCR beta nucleotide sequences was sequenced per donor, of which roughly 18% were non-productive. The study profiled the T cell repertoires of under 850 subjects by immunosequencing and related them to cytomegalovirus serostatus. Every discovery cohort repertoire had been produced on one sequencing platform. The later analysis used no new phenotypic data to find candidate immune exposures, relying instead on TCR beta sequences and their occurrence across donors. The number of typed donors differed by locus: roughly 620-640 for A, B, C, DRB1 and DQB1; approximately 520 for DQA1; some 590 for DPA1; and some 450 for DPB1. A later analysis re-examined previously published TCR beta repertoires from just over 650 donors and added high-resolution HLA genotyping to investigate patterns of TCR occurrence. Donor age, sex, ethnicity and CMV serostatus were compiled together with the repertoire data. The aim of the study was to test whether cataloging public T cell receptors could identify signatures of past pathogen exposure. Paper-wide results and their limitations: In a later analysis, HLA-associated TCR beta chains were found to be more clonally expanded and to have lower generation probabilities than equally common non-associated chains. The presence/absence analyses assumed that sequencing depth was roughly uniform across donors, and that assumption may not be true. In a later analysis, most CMV-associated TCR beta chains were found to appear HLA-restricted, with HLA associations seemingly driven largely by CMV exposure. CMV serostatus was the only immune exposure information available for the cohort. Three of the identified cytomegalovirus-associated TCR beta chains were confirmed in vitro to be specific for cytomegalovirus antigens. A cluster of highly shared sequence variants was judged likely to be a technical artifact of the sequencing pipeline. Because HLA typing was unavailable for some donors at each locus, only the typed subset was used in association tests. In an earlier analysis of some 640 of the donors, most TCR beta V segments were observed in productive rearrangements about 87% or about 30% of the time, broadly matching IMGT annotations. Assigning TCR associations to individual alleles was difficult when HLA alleles, especially DR and DQ, strongly co-occurred. In a later analysis, the rate of TCR association differed among HLA loci, with DRB1 alleles having the most associated TCRs and HLA-C alleles having the fewest. The classifier was reported to diagnose cytomegalovirus status with high specificity and sensitivity in both the original cohort and the validation cohort. According to the authors, the approach could potentially be generalized to other disease states and immunological phenotypes. V-gene and J-gene trimming of TCR beta chains was associated with a missense DCLRE1C variant in a later genetic analysis, and the association was replicated in an independent cohort. In a later genetic analysis, fewer N-insertions in productive TCRs were reported among donors in an Asian-associated ancestry cluster than the 666-donor mean. Across donors, most TCR sequences were observed very rarely, whereas some public TCRs were present in many individuals. This cohort had only TCR beta chains sequenced, and the lack of alpha or paired-chain data limited which features could be detected. Because counts were too low, roughly 16 rarely observed V segments, including chromosome 9 orphons, were excluded from the earlier analysis of about 500 of the donors. A further reported finding was that TCR beta sequences accurately predicted the HLA-A and HLA-B alleles for most subjects in the first cohort. The study gave a list of 150 to 200 TCR beta chains associated with cytomegalovirus. Specific HLA alleles were associated with 15,000 to 20,000 TCR beta sequences at a false discovery rate of 0.05 in a later analysis. A later analysis reported that several top co-occurrence clusters appeared linked to parvovirus B19, influenza, CMV and Epstein-Barr virus. Correlated functional status among segregating V segments might be attributable to linkage disequilibrium, but an unknown experimental factor could not be ruled out.

Libraries were constructed by the immunoSEQ multiplex PCR assay. For the multiplex PCR, a mixture combining 60 forward primers for TCR Vbeta segments and 13 reverse primers for TCR Jbeta segments was used. Amplification of the CDR3 region of rearranged TCR beta genes was performed with a multiplex PCR assay on genomic DNA. Amplified TCR beta libraries were sequenced as 87-base-pair reads on the Illumina HiSeq System. The original methods were these. Across the 600 to 700 repertoires, a later analysis counted approximately 75 million unique TCR beta chains, approximately 10 million of which were shared by at least two donors. A nearest-neighbor algorithm error-corrected the raw reads and collapsed the reads into unique sequences, merging closely related sequences to remove PCR and sequencing errors. CDR3 sequences were aligned to IMGT reference sequences to assign V, D and J gene segments. For a sequence to be retained, at least a six-nucleotide match to both a V gene segment and a J gene segment was required. A rearrangement counted as productive if the CDR3 had no stop codons and remained in frame with V and J, and every other rearrangement counted as non-productive. Following IMGT convention, CDR3 was defined as the stretch from the second conserved V-encoded cysteine to the conserved J-encoded phenylalanine. In an earlier analysis of approximately 590 of the donors, sequences lacking an unambiguous match to a single V gene segment were excluded. An earlier analysis of a few hundred of the donors classified V segments as functional when productive rearrangements were above 56.7% and as segregating when the standard deviation between donors was above 5%. A statistical classification framework was developed to diagnose cytomegalovirus status using the catalog of TCR beta chain sequences. In a later analysis, V and J genes were assigned by comparing TCR nucleotide sequences against IMGT/GENE-DB human TR gene sequences. Using the TCRdist pipeline, a later analysis assigned CDR3 sequences along with most-parsimonious VDJ recombination scenarios. In a later analysis, every TCR beta chain was defined by the combination of its CDR3 amino acid sequence and its V-gene family, and reads without a unique V-gene family were dropped. To address suspected cross-contamination and a sequencing artifact, a later analysis removed roughly 580 highly shared, low-generation-probability nucleotide sequences. For each public chain, a later analysis derived a clonal expansion index from normalized ranks of inferred template counts within each repertoire. In a later analysis, generation probabilities were computed with a VDJ recombination model fitted to out-of-frame rearrangements, and the resulting probabilities were checked against IGoR. Hypergeometric tests were used in a later analysis to score TCR-TCR, TCR-HLA and TCR-CMV co-occurrence, with a repertoire-size bias correction applied to the TCR pairs. False discovery rates were estimated in a later analysis by permuting HLA or CMV assignments 20 times. In a later analysis, co-occurring TCRs were grouped using DBSCAN, and TCRdist sequence similarity was added for clustering within HLA-allele-positive subsets. For co-occurrence clustering, repertoires with fewer than 30,000 or more than 120,000 public chains were excluded, along with about five repertoires with anomalous nucleotide sharing. Entries here come from immuneACCESS through TCRdb and include only in-frame sequences with V and J called. Some clones fail to appear in such tables; in the studies checked, an unresolved V gene covers under half of the shortfall, and the cause of the remainder is unknown. The D gene and trimming were derived from the DNA, and the V and J assignments and clone size from that table. Recorded for this sample are approximately 69,000 clones; roughly 76% of them occurred a single time. Around 3% of the sample lies in the top ten.

The cohort consisted of approximately 690 healthy bone marrow donors. At the time of sampling, all cohort members were nominally healthy, though unrecorded immune exposures were likely present. The donor tested CMV seronegative, placing the donor among the 350 or so seronegative members of the cohort. Each donor provided a peripheral blood sample, and peripheral blood mononuclear cells were used for TCR beta sequencing. The Qiagen DNeasy Blood Extraction Kit was used to extract genomic DNA from the blood cell samples. This receptor was obtained from a man younger than 35 in good health and CMV-seronegative. What was sequenced was PBMCs.

CDR3 reads: CASSPRTGGRNEQFF. The DNA reads as follows: TGTGCCAGCAGCCCGCGGACAGGGGGGAGGAATGAGCAGTTCTTC. The sequence joins TRBV7-6 to TRBJ2-1; TRBD1 aligns with 10 central bases. Reading from cysteine to phenylalanine, the CDR3 counts 15 amino acids. Only CDR3 DNA is held: 45 bases, read in frame from base 1. From a lookup of the germline V gene, CDR1 and CDR2 are SGHVS and FNYEAQ. The germline V and J ends show losses of 5 bases and 7 bases respectively, and no gene match explains 8 bases of the junction.